This T cell receptor (beta chain) came from a study of CD8 T cells in ankylosing spondylitis (dated by TCRdb to about 2017). With regard to the full study: To find TCR variants linked to disease, the study profiled T cell receptor beta repertoires in ankylosing spondylitis patients and healthy donors. In total, the full study cohort was made up of roughly 110 healthy donors and about two dozen ankylosing spondylitis patients. Peripheral blood was sampled, and synovial fluid was additionally collected from ankylosing spondylitis patients. Study-level results and caveats: The disease-linked clones showed a CD8+ phenotype and occurred at relatively low frequencies in peripheral blood. Some of the motif variants had been reported before in the synovial fluid and blood of reactive arthritis patients, a finding that suggests common disease-initiation mechanisms. The disease-linked clones were reported as significantly enriched in matched synovial fluid samples from ankylosing spondylitis patients. A TCR beta motif of several highly homologous amino acid variants appeared characteristic of blood from ankylosing spondylitis patients.

The CDR3 numbers 12 residues from cysteine through phenylalanine. This entry keeps only the CDR3 DNA: 36 bases, framed from base 1. CDR1 and CDR2 are read off the germline V gene as SQVTM and ANQGSEA. V is clipped by 6 bases and J by 5 bases, and the sequence between their germline boundaries is 13 bases long. Note on this clonotype: The clone's antigen remains unknown. Base qualities are missing; no much larger clone stands one base away.

The sequencer listed for this sample is Illumina HiSeq 2500. Quantitative 5'-RACE with molecular barcodes was used to prepare TCR beta libraries. As for the authors' bioinformatics: Disease-linked TCR variants were identified with a new computational method built on a probabilistic model of VDJ rearrangement. Starting from the raw public reads, TCRdb applied fastp trimming at Q25, assembled clones with MiXCR and retained in-frame beta chains. A single entry per CDR3 protein holds the most common genes and DNA from its merged rows. It is TCRdb's table, rather than the study itself, that gives the V and J calls and clone size. Present in this sample are 200,000 to 250,000 distinct CDR3 sequences, around 7.9% of which were seen just once. 13% to 15% of the sample goes to the ten largest clones.

The sequence was obtained from a male donor with ankylosing spondylitis. Sequencing was performed on blood, either unsorted or a sorted T cell fraction (not recorded which). The receptor chain draws on TRBV29-1 and TRBJ1-2; TRBD1 could be the D gene, as 5 bases match. At the DNA level, the sequence is TGCAGCGTGGGGGGACGGGAGTATGGCTACACCTTC. Translated, this is CSVGGREYGYTF.